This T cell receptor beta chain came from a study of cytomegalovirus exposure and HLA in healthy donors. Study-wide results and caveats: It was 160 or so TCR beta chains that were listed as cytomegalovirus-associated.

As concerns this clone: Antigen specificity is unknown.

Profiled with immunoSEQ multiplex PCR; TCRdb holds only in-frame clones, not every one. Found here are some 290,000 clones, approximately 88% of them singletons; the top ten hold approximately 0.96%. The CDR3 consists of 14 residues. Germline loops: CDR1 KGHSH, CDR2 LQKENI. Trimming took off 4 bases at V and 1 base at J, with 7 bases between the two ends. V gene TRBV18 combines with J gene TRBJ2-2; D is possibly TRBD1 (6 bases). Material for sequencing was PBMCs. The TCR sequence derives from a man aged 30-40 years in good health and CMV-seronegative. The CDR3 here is CASSQGQNTGELFF. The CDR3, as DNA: TGTGCCAGCTCACAGGGACAGAACACCGGGGAGCTGTTTTTT.